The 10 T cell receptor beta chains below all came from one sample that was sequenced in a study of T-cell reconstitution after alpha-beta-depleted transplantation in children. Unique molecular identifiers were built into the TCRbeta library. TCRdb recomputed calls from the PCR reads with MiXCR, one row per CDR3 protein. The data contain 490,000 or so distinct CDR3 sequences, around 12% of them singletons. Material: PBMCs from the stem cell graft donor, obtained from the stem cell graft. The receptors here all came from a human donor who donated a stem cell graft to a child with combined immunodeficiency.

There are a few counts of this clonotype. This CDR3 is CASIPVYSGKGQETQYF. CDR3 bases: TGTGCCAGCATCCCAGTCTACAGCGGGAAGGGGCAAGAGACCCAGTACTTC. J is TRBJ2-5 and V is TRBV21-1; the table names TRBD1, a call not compared with the DNA. TRBV21-1 represents a pseudogene. The CDR3 length is 17 residues.

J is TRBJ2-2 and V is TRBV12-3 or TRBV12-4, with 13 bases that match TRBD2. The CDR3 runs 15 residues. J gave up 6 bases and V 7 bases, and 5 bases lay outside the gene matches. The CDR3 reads CASNRGLAGAGELFF. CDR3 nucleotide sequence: TGTGCCAGCAACCGCGGACTAGCGGGGGCCGGGGAGCTGTTTTTT.

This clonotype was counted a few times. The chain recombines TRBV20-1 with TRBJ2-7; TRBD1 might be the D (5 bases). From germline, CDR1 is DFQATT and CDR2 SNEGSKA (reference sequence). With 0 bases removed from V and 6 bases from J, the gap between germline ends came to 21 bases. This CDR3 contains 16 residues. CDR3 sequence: CSARDLFQGYPGEQYF. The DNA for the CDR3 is TGCAGTGCTAGAGACTTATTTCAGGGTTACCCGGGCGAGCAGTACTTC.

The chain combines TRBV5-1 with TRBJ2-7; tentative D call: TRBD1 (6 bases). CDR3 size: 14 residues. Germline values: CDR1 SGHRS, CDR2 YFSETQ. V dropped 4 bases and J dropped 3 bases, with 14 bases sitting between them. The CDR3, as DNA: TGCGCCAGCAGCCTGGACGGACAGAACTACGAGCAGTACTTC. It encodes CASSLDGQNYEQYF.

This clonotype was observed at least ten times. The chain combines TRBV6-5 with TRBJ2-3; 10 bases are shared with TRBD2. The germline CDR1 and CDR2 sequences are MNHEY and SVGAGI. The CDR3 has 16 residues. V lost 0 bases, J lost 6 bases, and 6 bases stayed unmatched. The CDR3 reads CASSYSLGTSVDTQYF. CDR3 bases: TGTGCCAGCAGTTACTCCCTGGGGACTAGCGTTGATACGCAGTATTTT.

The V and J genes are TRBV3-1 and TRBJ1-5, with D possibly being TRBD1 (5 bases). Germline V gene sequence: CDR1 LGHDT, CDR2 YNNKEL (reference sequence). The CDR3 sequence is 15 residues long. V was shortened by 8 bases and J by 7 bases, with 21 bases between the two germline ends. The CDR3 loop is CASRTVARGGQPQHF. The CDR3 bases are TGTGCCAGCCGAACAGTGGCAAGGGGAGGGCAGCCCCAGCATTTT.

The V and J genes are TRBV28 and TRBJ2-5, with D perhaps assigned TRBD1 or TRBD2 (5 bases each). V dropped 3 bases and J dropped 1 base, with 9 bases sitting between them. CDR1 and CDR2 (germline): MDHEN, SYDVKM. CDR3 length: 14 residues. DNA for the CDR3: TGTGCCAGCAGTTTTCAAGGGACCCAAGAGACCCAGTACTTC. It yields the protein CASSFQGTQETQYF.

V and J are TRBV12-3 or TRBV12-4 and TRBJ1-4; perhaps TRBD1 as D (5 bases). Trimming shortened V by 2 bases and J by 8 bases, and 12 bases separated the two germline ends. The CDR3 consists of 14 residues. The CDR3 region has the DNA TGTGCCAGCAGTTTACAGGGAATCGGGGAAAAACTGTTTTTT. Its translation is CASSLQGIGEKLFF.

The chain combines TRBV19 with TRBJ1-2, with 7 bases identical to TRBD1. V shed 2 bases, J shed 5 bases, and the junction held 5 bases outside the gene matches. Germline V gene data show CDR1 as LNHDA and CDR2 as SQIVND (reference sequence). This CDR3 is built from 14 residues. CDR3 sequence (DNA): TGTGCCAGTAGTATAAGGGACAGAAGTTATGGCTACACCTTC. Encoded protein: CASSIRDRSYGYTF.

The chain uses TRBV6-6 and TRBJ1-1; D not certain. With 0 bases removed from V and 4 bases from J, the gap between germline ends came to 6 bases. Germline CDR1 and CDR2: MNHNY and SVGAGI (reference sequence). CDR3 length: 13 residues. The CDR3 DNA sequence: TGTGCCAGCAGTTACTCGAAATCCACTGAAGCTTTCTTT. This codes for CASSYSKSTEAFF.